These 14 T cell receptor beta chains came from one sample sequenced in a study of T cells in Graves' hyperthyroidism and ophthalmopathy. Using RNA transcripts as the source, TCR beta CDR3 regions were amplified. During a first-round RT-PCR of the TCR CDR3, the HTBI primer set was used. TCRdb ran MiXCR on the multiplex PCR reads and lists one entry per CDR3 protein. Of 450,000 to 600,000 distinct CDR3 sequences in the sample, roughly 15% were seen once. Sequencing was carried out using blood. All receptors derive from a woman in her 40s with Graves' hyperthyroidism.

This clonotype was found many times. The J gene is TRBJ1-1, the V gene TRBV3-1; D remains unclear. CDR3 size: 11 residues. V lost 5 bases and J 11 bases, leaving 12 bases between the germline ends. Germline values: CDR1 LGHDT, CDR2 YNNKEL (reference sequence). CDR3 DNA sequence: TGTGCCAGCAGCTACGGGTATCGCGCTTTCTTT. This translates into CASSYGYRAFF. Based on the CDR3 plus reference TRBV3-1 and TRBJ1-1, the full variable domain is DTAVSQTPKYLVTQMGNDKSIKCEQNLGHDTMYWYKQDSKKFLKIMFSYNNKELIINETVPNRFSPKSPDKAHLNLHINSLELGDSAVYFCASSYGYRAFFGQGTRLTVV.

This clonotype was seen many times. This rearrangement joins TRBV30 to TRBJ2-1, with D possibly being TRBD1 (5 bases). Per germline, CDR1 GTSNPN and CDR2 SVGIG (reference sequence). The CDR3 is 13 amino acids. The ends were cut back, 4 bases at V and 9 bases at J, with 16 bases in the middle. The CDR3 region is CAWTDGRRGEQFF. DNA for the CDR3: TGTGCCTGGACCGACGGACGAAGGGGTGAGCAGTTCTTC.

This clonotype was seen repeatedly, ten times or more. The genes are TRBV28 and TRBJ1-2; D uncertain. Per the germline V gene, CDR1 is MDHEN and CDR2 is SYDVKM. Trimming pared 3 bases from V and 3 bases from J, leaving 8 bases between. There are 13 residues in the CDR3. The CDR3 DNA is TGTGCCAGCAGTTTCGCGGACTACTATGGCTACACCTTC. Residues: CASSFADYYGYTF.

This clonotype was detected many times. The rearrangement joins TRBV11-2 to TRBJ1-1; D ambiguous. The CDR3 covers 15 residues. From germline, CDR1 is SGHAT and CDR2 FQNNGV. V was trimmed by 4 bases and J by 7 bases, leaving 19 bases between them. The CDR3 loop reads CASSSPGSVYGEAFF. The CDR3, as DNA: TGTGCCAGCAGCTCCCCCGGTTCGGTCTACGGTGAAGCTTTCTTT.

This clonotype has more than one count but fewer than ten. This rearrangement joins TRBV5-1 to TRBJ2-5; 7 bases align to TRBD2. V gave up 4 bases and J gave up 2 bases; unmatched junction bases: 14. The germline CDR1 and CDR2 sequences are SGHRS and YFSETQ. This CDR3 region has 17 residues. The CDR3 nucleotides are TGCGCCAGCAGCCAAGGCGCCACTACTAGCGCGCAAGAGACCCAGTACTTC. This gives the protein CASSQGATTSAQETQYF.

In its sample, this clonotype was seen a few times. The chain uses TRBV15 and TRBJ1-1; a weak D match, TRBD1 (6 bases). V lost 1 base and J lost 4, with 13 bases in between. The CDR3 length is 15 residues. Germline loops: CDR1 LNHNV, CDR2 YYDKDF (reference sequence). The CDR3 sequence is CATSRGVGGLTEAFF. CDR3 sequence (DNA): TGTGCCACCAGCAGAGGCGTGGGGGGGCTCACTGAAGCTTTCTTT.

The chain employs TRBV20-1 and TRBJ2-1; D unresolved. Germline V lookup: CDR1 DFQATT, CDR2 SNEGSKA (reference sequence). The ends were cut back, 3 bases at V and 5 bases at J, with 11 bases in the middle. The length of the CDR3 is 13 residues. The CDR3 region has the DNA TGCAGTGCTAGGAATAGCAGAAACAATGAGCAGTTCTTC. Amino acid sequence: CSARNSRNNEQFF.

In this sample, this clonotype turned up once. The chain carries TRBV5-6 and TRBJ2-1, with 14 bases identical to TRBD2. Germline V gene data show CDR1 as SGHDT and CDR2 as YYEEEE. This CDR3 has 18 residues. The V and J ends lost 0 bases and 3 bases, in that order; junction bases with no gene match: 5. This chain's CDR3 is CASSLGGTSGSVYNEQFF. CDR3 nucleotides: TGTGCCAGCAGCTTGGGGGGGACTAGCGGGAGTGTCTACAATGAGCAGTTCTTC.

This chain uses TRBV19 with TRBJ1-1, with D perhaps matching TRBD1 (6 bases). V lost 7 bases, J lost 3 bases, and 18 bases lay in between. Germline V CDR1 and CDR2: LNHDA, SQIVND (reference sequence). This CDR3 has 15 amino acids. CDR3 loop: CASMRSDRWDTEAFF. In DNA form, the CDR3 reads TGTGCCAGTATGAGGAGTGACAGGTGGGACACTGAAGCTTTCTTT.

The rearrangement uses TRBV9 and TRBJ1-1; no clear D. The CDR3 spans 15 residues. The germline gives CDR1 SGDLS, CDR2 YYNGEE. V lost 0 bases, J lost 2 bases, and 11 bases lay in between. CDR3 sequence reads: CASSVVGALNTEAFF. The CDR3 DNA sequence: TGTGCCAGCAGCGTAGTTGGAGCACTCAACACTGAAGCTTTCTTT.

The chain is built from TRBV5-4 and TRBJ2-3; D is unresolved. Trimming took off 4 bases at V and 6 bases at J, with 12 bases between the two ends. This CDR3 has 13 amino acids. Germline CDR1 and CDR2: SGHNT and YYREEE (reference sequence). The CDR3 region is CASSLSEKDTQYF. The CDR3 nucleotides read TGTGCCAGCAGCCTGAGCGAGAAGGATACGCAGTATTTT.

This clonotype was observed a few times. The rearrangement links TRBV6-2 or TRBV6-3 to TRBJ2-1, with 10 bases identical to TRBD2. CDR1 is MNHEY, CDR2 SVGEGT, per germline. The CDR3 has 14 residues. Germline trimming cut 8 bases from V and 5 bases from J; bases unmatched to any gene: 6. Written as DNA, the CDR3 is TGTGCCAGCGAAGCTAGCGGGGGCGACAATGAGCAGTTCTTC. Encoded protein: CASEASGGDNEQFF.

In its sample, this clonotype was seen a few times. The chain joins TRBV9 to TRBJ1-1, with unresolved D. This CDR3 has 15 residues. The germline V and J ends were trimmed by 0 bases and 0 bases, with 9 bases remaining between them. Germline V gene lookup returns CDR1 SGDLS and CDR2 YYNGEE. CDR3 protein: CASSVAPSLNTEAFF. In nucleotides, the CDR3 is TGTGCCAGCAGCGTAGCGCCCAGCCTGAACACTGAAGCTTTCTTT.

This clonotype was seen a few times. The chain combines TRBV2 with TRBJ1-2, with D uncertain. The V and J ends lost 3 bases and 7 bases respectively, with 15 bases between them. The CDR3 has 14 residues. Germline V lookup: CDR1 SNHLY, CDR2 FYNNEI. The CDR3 region is CASSDSGTSVGYTF. DNA of the CDR3: TGTGCCAGCAGTGATTCGGGCACGAGCGTTGGCTACACCTTC.